The 15 T cell receptor beta chains below all came from one sample that was sequenced in a study of T-cell reconstitution after alpha-beta-depleted transplantation in children. Preparation of the TCRbeta library was carried out with unique molecular identifiers. In TCRdb, the PCR reads were re-called with MiXCR into one record per CDR3 protein. Of about a million distinct CDR3 sequences listed, about 30% are singletons. The input for sequencing was PBMCs, mostly from graft donor cells, taken 360 days after TCRalphabeta/CD19-depleted stem cell transplant. The receptors derive from a boy under two years old who had a stem cell transplant for SCID, so the T cells may come from the graft donor.

This sequence joins TRBV24-1 and TRBJ2-1; the D gene is possibly TRBD2 (6 bases). The CDR3 length is 16 residues. From germline, CDR1 is KGHDR and CDR2 SFDVKD. The V end lost 2 bases, the J end lost 7 bases, and 17 bases lay between the germline ends. CDR3 nucleotide sequence: TGTGCCACCAGTGATTCCGGAGGGCTCTTCGGGAATGAGCAGTTCTTC. It is translated as CATSDSGGLFGNEQFF.

The gene calls are TRBV28 and TRBJ2-7, with 10 positions matching TRBD1. The CDR3 has 13 residues. Germline V gene sequence: CDR1 MDHEN, CDR2 SYDVKM. J lost 8 bases, V lost 6 bases, and 7 bases had no gene match. The CDR3 DNA sequence: TGTGCCAGCAGCCCGGACAGGGGGGAAAAGCAGTACTTC. Its translation: CASSPDRGEKQYF.

The V gene is TRBV18, the J gene TRBJ2-3, with D perhaps matching TRBD1 or TRBD2 (5 bases each). Trimming cost V 2 bases and J 2 bases, with 11 bases left between them. CDR3 length: 15 amino acids. Germline-derived CDR1 and CDR2 are KGHSH and LQKENI. The CDR3 nucleotides read TGTGCCAGCTCACCATTCGGGGCCCCCACAGATACGCAGTATTTT. Its protein is CASSPFGAPTDTQYF.

In this sample, this clonotype turned up a few times. The chain links TRBV12-3 or TRBV12-4 to TRBJ2-3; perhaps TRBD1 as D (5 bases). The length of the CDR3 is 15 residues. Trimming took 6 bases from V and 0 from J, leaving 13 bases between them. The CDR3, as DNA: TGTGCCAGCAGCCCCGGTTCAGGGAGCACAGATACGCAGTATTTT. Protein product: CASSPGSGSTDTQYF.

This sequence joins TRBV20-1 and TRBJ1-5, with D tentatively TRBD1 (5 bases). V dropped 3 bases and J dropped 7 bases, with 13 bases sitting between them. Germline V gene data show CDR1 as DFQATT and CDR2 as SNEGSKA (reference sequence). The CDR3 contains 13 residues. The CDR3 DNA reads TGCAGTGCTAGGGGCAGGGCCCGACAGCCCCAGCATTTT. Its translation is CSARGRARQPQHF.

The table lists this clonotype with a few counts. This chain connects TRBV12-3 or TRBV12-4 to TRBJ1-4; D ambiguous. The CDR3 is 15 amino acids. Trimming stripped 2 bases from V and 0 bases from J, with 7 bases between. The CDR3 sequence: CASSLNPSTNEKLFF. The CDR3 coding sequence is TGTGCCAGCAGTTTAAACCCTTCAACTAATGAAAAACTGTTTTTT.

The chain carries TRBV5-4 and TRBJ2-1; unclear D gene. Germline V gives CDR1 SGHNT, CDR2 YYREEE (reference sequence). V was pared by 1 base and J by 8 bases, with 10 bases between. The CDR3 is 13 residues long. Written as DNA, the CDR3 is TGTGCCAGCAGCTTGAATTGGATGGATGAGCAGTTCTTC. Protein product: CASSLNWMDEQFF.

V usage is TRBV15 and J usage is TRBJ2-7; no reliable D call. The germline CDR1 and CDR2 sequences are LNHNV and YYDKDF (reference sequence). The CDR3 runs 12 residues. V was clipped by 3 bases and J by 3 bases, with 6 bases between them. CDR3 nucleotide sequence: TGTGCCACCAGCAGGCCGAGCTACGAGCAGTACTTC. The encoded protein is CATSRPSYEQYF.

This clonotype was detected only a few times. The chain is built from TRBV20-1 and TRBJ1-1; 7 positions match TRBD1. This CDR3 is 13 amino acids long. Trimming removed 3 bases from V and 4 bases from J; junction bases left unmatched: 5. Germline CDR1 DFQATT, CDR2 SNEGSKA (reference sequence). Written as DNA, the CDR3 is TGCAGTGCTAGGAGTCCAGGGGGCACTGAAGCTTTCTTT. Its translation: CSARSPGGTEAFF.

This clonotype was detected a few times. The chain has TRBV5-1 and TRBJ2-5; TRBD1 agrees at 9 bases. The CDR3 consists of 13 residues. Germline V gives CDR1 SGHRS, CDR2 YFSETQ. V was clipped by 4 bases and J by 7 bases; unmatched bases: 5. This chain's CDR3 is CASSPGQGRTQYF. The CDR3 DNA reads TGCGCCAGCAGCCCCGGACAGGGGAGGACCCAGTACTTC.

This clonotype has just a few counts. The chain has TRBV2 and TRBJ2-1; 11 positions agree with TRBD2. J was trimmed by 2 bases and V by 4 bases; bases with no gene match: 10. In germline, CDR1 is SNHLY, CDR2 FYNNEI. This CDR3 region has 18 residues. The CDR3 DNA sequence: TGTGCCAGCAGTGGATCCCTAGCGGGGGGCTCCCCCTACAATGAGCAGTTCTTC. It encodes CASSGSLAGGSPYNEQFF.

There are a few counts of this clonotype. The rearrangement uses TRBV6-1 and TRBJ2-1, with 8 positions matching TRBD1. V was clipped by 8 bases and J by 3 bases; unmatched bases: 9. The V gene's germline CDR1 is MNHNS and CDR2 SASEGT. The CDR3 is made up of 15 amino acids. DNA of the CDR3: TGTGCCAGCTCACGCCAACAGGGGGGCTACAATGAGCAGTTCTTC. This encodes CASSRQQGGYNEQFF.

The chain carries TRBV29-1 and TRBJ2-2, with TRBD1 as a possible D gene (5 bases). Germline CDR1 and CDR2: SQVTM and ANQGSEA. The CDR3 runs 12 residues. Deletions cut 7 bases from V and 6 bases from J, with 12 bases between. The CDR3 region has the DNA TGCAGCGCCCGTGGACATCCCGGGGAGCTGTTTTTT. Translation: CSARGHPGELFF.

The V and J genes are TRBV10-3 and TRBJ2-1; TRBD1 matches 7 bases. Germline V CDR1 and CDR2: ENHRY, SYGVKD. This CDR3 is 18 amino acids long. With V trimmed by 6 bases and J by 5 bases, 19 bases remained unmatched. This CDR3 reads CAISEDLRDSPTNNEQFF. For the CDR3, the DNA is TGTGCCATCAGCGAAGATTTGAGGGACAGTCCCACAAACAATGAGCAGTTCTTC.

This clonotype was seen only a few times. This sequence joins TRBV20-1 and TRBJ2-7; the match to TRBD1 covers 7 bases. The CDR3 is 13 amino acids. The ends lost 1 base at V and 4 bases at J; junction bases unmatched: 4. The germline gives CDR1 DFQATT, CDR2 SNEGSKA (reference sequence). As DNA, the CDR3 is TGCAGTGCTAGAGGGACAGGCCTTTACGAGCAGTACTTC. It translates to CSARGTGLYEQYF.